The clone carrying this TCR beta chain came up once. Its antigen remains unidentified. V trimming: 5 bases; J trimming: 7 bases; junction bases outside the gene matches: 10. The germline V gene has CDR1 SGHNT and CDR2 YENEEA. The CDR3 has 15 amino acids. This entry belongs to a study of radiotherapy plus CTLA-4 blockade in lung cancer. Study conclusions and caveats: Blood-borne expansion of tumor-derived TCR clones followed radiotherapy plus ipilimumab.

TCRdb keeps only in-frame clones here, not all; method: immunoSEQ multiplex PCR. The table has about 98,000 clones, around nine tenths seen once; the top ten hold roughly 4.6%. This sample comprised peripheral blood, obtained from a patient treated with radiotherapy plus ipilimumab. The TCR sequence derives from a human donor with non-small cell lung cancer that progressed on radiotherapy plus ipilimumab. V gene TRBV11-3 combines with J gene TRBJ1-3; 8 bases are a match to TRBD1. This CDR3 reads CASSPTSGGRNTIYF. The CDR3 nucleotides are TGTGCCAGCAGCCCTACCTCAGGGGGCCGGAACACCATATATTTT.